Detailed here is one T cell receptor (beta chain). This specimen comes from a study of blood T cell repertoires in COVID-19. Whole-study context: The origin of the acute and convalescent COVID-19 samples was the United States, Italy and Spain.

How the authors handled the data: Reference gene primer amplification gave estimated nucleated cell counts. Assay: immunoSEQ multiplex PCR; the TCRdb copy retains only in-frame clones and omits some. V and J calls and clone size are copied from that table; D and trimming were computed from the DNA. In the table there are around 310,000 clones, nearly 90% of which are singletons. The sequencing sample was made of peripheral blood. The receptor comes from a woman in her forties with COVID-19, enrolled during active disease.

The CDR3 DNA reads as TGCGCCAGCAGCCTTGGGGGGAACAGGGGGCAGGCCCAGTCTAACTATGGCTACACCTTC. It encodes CASSLGGNRGQAQSNYGYTF. This sequence joins TRBV5-1 and TRBJ1-2; 9 bases are a match to TRBD1. V was clipped by 4 bases and J by 0 bases; unmatched bases: 19. Germline CDR1 reads SGHRS; CDR2 reads YFSETQ. The CDR3 consists of 20 residues.